Detailed here is one T cell receptor beta chain. Its antigen is not known. Germline CDR1 reads SEHNR; CDR2 reads FQNEAQ (reference sequence). CDR3 size: 14 residues. V shed 5 bases and J shed 7 bases, with 15 bases lying between them. This specimen comes from a study of cytomegalovirus exposure and HLA in healthy donors. Study-level results: Reports showed the classifier diagnosing cytomegalovirus status with high specificity and sensitivity. There were some public TCRs occurring in many donors, but most TCR sequences were rare.

The validation cohort, a group of more than 100 subjects, included the donors and was separate from the roughly 700-subject first cohort. Assay: immunoSEQ multiplex PCR; the TCRdb copy retains only in-frame clones and omits some. Of around 160,000 clones in the sample, about 82% were seen once. The source material was PBMCs. The clonotype comes from a man aged 30 to 45 in good health and CMV-seropositive. The chain is built from TRBV7-9 and TRBJ2-1, with D tentatively TRBD1 (6 bases). The CDR3 loop reads CASSPSLGANEQFF. CDR3 DNA sequence: TGTGCCAGCAGCCCCTCGTTGGGGGCGAATGAGCAGTTCTTC.